These 6 T cell receptor beta chains originate from one sample sequenced in a study of blood T cell repertoires in COVID-19. Assay used: immunoSEQ multiplex PCR; TCRdb lists only in-frame clones, some missing. The sample carries roughly 160,000 clones, roughly 84% recorded once. The specimen was peripheral blood. The receptors were gathered from a woman at least 80 years old with active or convalescent COVID-19.

V gene TRBV28 combines with J gene TRBJ2-3; 9 bases match TRBD2. With 10 bases clipped from V and 1 base from J, the junction kept 6 bases outside the gene matches. The CDR3 sequence is 14 residues long. Germline-derived CDR1 and CDR2 are MDHEN and SYDVKM. For the CDR3, the DNA is TGTGCCACCTTGACTAGCGGACGCACAGATACGCAGTATTTT. Amino acid sequence: CATLTSGRTDTQYF.

This chain links TRBV6-5 with TRBJ1-5; D call uncertain. Trimming took off 7 bases at V and 4 bases at J, with 11 bases between the two ends. CDR3 size: 13 residues. The germline V gene encodes CDR1 MNHEY and CDR2 SVGAGI. The CDR3 DNA follows: TGTGCCAGCACCCCGGACTGGAATCAGCCCCAGCATTTT. Protein: CASTPDWNQPQHF.

This rearrangement joins TRBV19 to TRBJ2-1; 12 nucleotides line up with TRBD2. The CDR3 is made up of 18 amino acids. The V gene end was trimmed by 4 bases and the J gene end by 3 bases; junction bases not matched to a gene: 10. CDR1 LNHDA and CDR2 SQIVND come from the germline V gene (reference sequence). The CDR3: CASSTGLAGMVLYNEQFF. The CDR3 DNA reads TGTGCCAGTAGTACCGGACTAGCGGGGATGGTCCTCTACAATGAGCAGTTCTTC.

Only a few counts were recorded for this clone. This rearrangement joins TRBV18 to TRBJ1-1, with D possibly matching TRBD1 (5 bases). CDR1 and CDR2 (germline): KGHSH, LQKENI. V was pared by 10 bases and J by 3 bases, with 21 bases between. This CDR3 spans 15 amino acids. CDR3 coding DNA: TGTGCCACCAAAAAGGGGAGGGCATGGGACACTGAAGCTTTCTTT. It codes for CATKKGRAWDTEAFF.

The V call is TRBV7-9, the J call TRBJ1-5; D is undetermined. Germline V gives CDR1 SEHNR, CDR2 FQNEAQ (reference sequence). V was cut by 2 bases and J by 5 bases, with 7 bases left in between. The CDR3 runs 13 residues. CDR3 DNA: TGTGCCAGCAGCTTATCCCCTTATCAGCCCCAGCATTTT. It is translated as CASSLSPYQPQHF.

The chain is built from TRBV4-1 and TRBJ2-1; 7 positions agree with TRBD1. CDR3 length: 18 residues. V was pared by 1 base and J by 7 bases, with 16 bases of the junction left unmatched. Germline V gives CDR1 MGHRA, CDR2 YSYEKL. CDR3 region: CASSQALLQGLSGNEQFF. The CDR3 DNA reads TGCGCCAGCAGCCAAGCCCTACTACAGGGGTTATCGGGAAATGAGCAGTTCTTC.